This T cell receptor beta chain appears in the sequencing data of a study of T cell responses to AZD1222 COVID-19 vaccine. Some clones are missing from TCRdb's copy, which holds only in-frame ones; the method was immunoSEQ multiplex PCR. The sample records about 140,000 clones, about 90% being singletons. The CDR3 extends over 16 amino acids. V was cut by 7 bases and J by 0 bases, with 13 bases left in between. CDR1 is SGHAT and CDR2 is FQNNGV in the germline V gene. This chain links TRBV11-2 with TRBJ1-6; no clear D gene. Sample: peripheral blood, taken 28 days after the second AZD1222 dose. This sequence was found in an adult who received the AZD1222 COVID-19 vaccine. CDR3 region: CASTAFTGSYNSPLHF. The CDR3 DNA follows: TGTGCCAGCACCGCTTTTACGGGCTCCTATAATTCACCCCTCCACTTT.